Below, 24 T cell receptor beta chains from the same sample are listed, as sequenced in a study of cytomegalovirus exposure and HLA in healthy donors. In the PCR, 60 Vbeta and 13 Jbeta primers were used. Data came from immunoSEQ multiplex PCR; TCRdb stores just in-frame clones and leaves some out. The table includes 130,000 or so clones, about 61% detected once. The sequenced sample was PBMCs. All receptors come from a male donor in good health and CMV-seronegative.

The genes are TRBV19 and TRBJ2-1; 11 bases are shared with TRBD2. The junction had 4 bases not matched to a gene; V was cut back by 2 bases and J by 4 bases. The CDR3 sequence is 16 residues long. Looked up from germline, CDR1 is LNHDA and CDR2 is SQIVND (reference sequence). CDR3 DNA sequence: TGTGCCAGTAGTATACTAGCGGGGGGATCTTACAATGAGCAGTTCTTC. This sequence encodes CASSILAGGSYNEQFF.

The chain's CDR3 is CASSYGLAGEQYF. The CDR3 DNA follows: TGTGCCAGCAGTTACGGGCTAGCGGGCGAGCAGTACTTC. The chain couples TRBV6-5 to TRBJ2-5; 8 bases are a match to TRBD2. The J call is in doubt because the DNA end fits TRBJ2-7 better. The CDR3 is 13 amino acids. Germline V gene sequence: CDR1 MNHEY, CDR2 SVGAGI.

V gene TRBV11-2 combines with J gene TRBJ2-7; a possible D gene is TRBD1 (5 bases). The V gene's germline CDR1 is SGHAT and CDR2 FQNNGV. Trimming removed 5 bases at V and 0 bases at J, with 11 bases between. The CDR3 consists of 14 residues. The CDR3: CASSEETASYEQYF. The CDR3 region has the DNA TGTGCCAGCAGCGAAGAGACAGCCTCCTACGAGCAGTACTTC. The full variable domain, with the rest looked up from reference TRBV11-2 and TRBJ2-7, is EAGVAQSPRYKIIEKRQSVAFWCNPISGHATLYWYQQILGQGPKLLIQFQNNGVVDDSQLPKDRFSAERLKGVDSTLKIQPAKLEDSAVYLCASSEETASYEQYFGPGTRLTVT.

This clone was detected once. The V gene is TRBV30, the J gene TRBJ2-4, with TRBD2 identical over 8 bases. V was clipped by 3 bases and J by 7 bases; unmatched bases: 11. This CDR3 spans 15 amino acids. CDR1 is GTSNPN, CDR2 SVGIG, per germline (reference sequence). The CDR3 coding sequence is TGTGCCTGGAGCCGCACGGGGACTAGAGGCAACATTCAGTACTTC. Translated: CAWSRTGTRGNIQYF.

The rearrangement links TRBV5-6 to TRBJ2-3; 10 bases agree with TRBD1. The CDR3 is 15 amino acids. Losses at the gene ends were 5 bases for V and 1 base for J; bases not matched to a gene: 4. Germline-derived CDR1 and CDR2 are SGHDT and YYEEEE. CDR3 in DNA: TGTGCCAGCAGGCGTGGGACAGGGGGCACAGATACGCAGTATTTT. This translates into CASRRGTGGTDTQYF.

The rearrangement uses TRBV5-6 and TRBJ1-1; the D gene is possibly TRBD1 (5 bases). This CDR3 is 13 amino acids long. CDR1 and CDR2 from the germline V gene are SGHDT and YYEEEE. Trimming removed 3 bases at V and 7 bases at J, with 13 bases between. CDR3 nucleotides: TGTGCCAGCAGCTCCCCAGGGTTGTGTGAAGCTTTCTTT. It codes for CASSSPGLCEAFF.

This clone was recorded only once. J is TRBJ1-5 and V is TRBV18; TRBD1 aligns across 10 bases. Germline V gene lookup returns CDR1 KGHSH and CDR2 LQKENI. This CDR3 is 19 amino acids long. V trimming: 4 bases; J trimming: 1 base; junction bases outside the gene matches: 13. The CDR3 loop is CASSLSPGTGAGSNQPQHF. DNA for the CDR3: TGTGCCAGCTCACTCAGTCCCGGGACAGGGGCGGGGAGCAATCAGCCCCAGCATTTT. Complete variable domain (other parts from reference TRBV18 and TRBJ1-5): NAGVMQNPRHLVRRRGQEARLRCSPMKGHSHVYWYRQLPEEGLKFMVYLQKENIIDESGMPKERFSAEFPKEGPSILRIQQVVRGDSAAYFCASSLSPGTGAGSNQPQHFGDGTRLSIL.

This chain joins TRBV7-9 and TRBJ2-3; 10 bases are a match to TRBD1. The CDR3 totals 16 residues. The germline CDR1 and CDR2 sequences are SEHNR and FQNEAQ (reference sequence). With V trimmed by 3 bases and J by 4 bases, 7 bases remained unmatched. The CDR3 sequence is CASSFGDRGTSDTQYF. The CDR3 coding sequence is TGTGCCAGCAGCTTTGGGGACAGGGGTACGTCAGATACGCAGTATTTT.

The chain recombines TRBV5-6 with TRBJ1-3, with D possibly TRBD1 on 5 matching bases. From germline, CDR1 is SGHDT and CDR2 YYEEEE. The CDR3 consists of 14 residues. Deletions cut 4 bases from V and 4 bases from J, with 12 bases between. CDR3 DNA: TGTGCCAGCAGCCTGAATACAGGCGGAAACACCATATATTTT. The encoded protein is CASSLNTGGNTIYF.

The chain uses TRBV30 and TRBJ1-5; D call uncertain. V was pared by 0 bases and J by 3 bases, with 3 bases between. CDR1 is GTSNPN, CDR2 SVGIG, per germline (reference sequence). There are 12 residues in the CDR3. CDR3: CAWSVHNQPQHF. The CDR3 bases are TGTGCCTGGAGTGTACACAATCAGCCCCAGCATTTT.

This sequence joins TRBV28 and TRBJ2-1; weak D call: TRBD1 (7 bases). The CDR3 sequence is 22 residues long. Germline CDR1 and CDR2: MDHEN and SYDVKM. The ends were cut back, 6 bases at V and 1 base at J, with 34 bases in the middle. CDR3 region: CASSQFGRAGGLWMGSYNEQFF. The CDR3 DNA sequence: TGTGCCAGCAGCCAATTTGGGCGGGCAGGGGGGCTCTGGATGGGGTCCTACAATGAGCAGTTCTTC.

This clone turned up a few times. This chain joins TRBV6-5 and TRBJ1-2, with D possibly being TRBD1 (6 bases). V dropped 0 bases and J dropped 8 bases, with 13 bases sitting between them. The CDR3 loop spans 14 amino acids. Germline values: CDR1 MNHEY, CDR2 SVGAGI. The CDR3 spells CASSYSHRESGYTF. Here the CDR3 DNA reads TGTGCCAGCAGTTACTCTCACAGGGAGTCGGGCTACACCTTC.

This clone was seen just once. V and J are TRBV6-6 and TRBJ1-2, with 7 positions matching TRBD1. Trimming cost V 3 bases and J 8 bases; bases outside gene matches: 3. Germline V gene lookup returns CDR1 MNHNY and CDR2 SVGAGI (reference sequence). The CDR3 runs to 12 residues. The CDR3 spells CASSYTGEGYTF. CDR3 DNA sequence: TGTGCCAGCAGTTATACAGGGGAAGGCTACACCTTC.

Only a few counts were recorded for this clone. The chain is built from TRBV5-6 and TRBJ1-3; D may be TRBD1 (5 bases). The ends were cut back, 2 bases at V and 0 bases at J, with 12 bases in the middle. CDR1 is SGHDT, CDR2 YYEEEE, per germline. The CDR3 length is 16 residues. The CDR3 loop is CASSLGGQTSGNTIYF. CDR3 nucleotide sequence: TGTGCCAGCAGCTTAGGTGGACAAACCTCTGGAAACACCATATATTTT.

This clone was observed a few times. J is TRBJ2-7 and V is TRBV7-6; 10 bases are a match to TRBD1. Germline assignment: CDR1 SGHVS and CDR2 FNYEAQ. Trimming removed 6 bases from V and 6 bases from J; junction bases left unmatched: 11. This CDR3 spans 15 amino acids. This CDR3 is CASSEGQGVGGEQYF. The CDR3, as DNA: TGTGCCAGCAGTGAAGGACAGGGGGTCGGTGGCGAGCAGTACTTC.

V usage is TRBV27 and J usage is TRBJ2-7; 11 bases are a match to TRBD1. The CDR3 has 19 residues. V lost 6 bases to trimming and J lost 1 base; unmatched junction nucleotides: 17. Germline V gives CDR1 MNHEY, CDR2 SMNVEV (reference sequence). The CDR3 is CASSLRGVIRDRGSYEQYF. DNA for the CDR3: TGTGCCAGCAGCCTTAGGGGAGTTATTAGGGACAGGGGGTCCTACGAGCAGTACTTC.

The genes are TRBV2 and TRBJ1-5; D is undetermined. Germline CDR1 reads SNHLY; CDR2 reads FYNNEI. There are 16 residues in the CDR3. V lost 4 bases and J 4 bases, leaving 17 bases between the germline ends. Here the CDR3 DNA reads TGTGCCAGCAGTGCAGTGAGTGGTAGAGGGAATCAGCCCCAGCATTTT. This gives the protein CASSAVSGRGNQPQHF. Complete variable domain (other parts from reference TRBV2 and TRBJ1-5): EPEVTQTPSHQVTQMGQEVILRCVPISNHLYFYWYRQILGQKVEFLVSFYNNEISEKSEIFDDQFSVERPDGSNFTLKIRSTKLEDSAMYFCASSAVSGRGNQPQHFGDGTRLSIL.

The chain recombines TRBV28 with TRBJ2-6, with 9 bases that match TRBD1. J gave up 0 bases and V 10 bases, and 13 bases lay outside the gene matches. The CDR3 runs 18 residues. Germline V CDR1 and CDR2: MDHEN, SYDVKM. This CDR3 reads CATHRAGTGISGANVLTF. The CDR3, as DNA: TGTGCCACTCACCGAGCCGGGACAGGGATCTCTGGGGCCAACGTCCTGACTTTC.

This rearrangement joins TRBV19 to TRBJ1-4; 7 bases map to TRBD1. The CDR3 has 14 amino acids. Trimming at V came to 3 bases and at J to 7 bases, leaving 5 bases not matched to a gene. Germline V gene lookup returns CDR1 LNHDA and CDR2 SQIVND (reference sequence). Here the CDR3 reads CASSMGQLREKLFF. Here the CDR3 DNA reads TGTGCCAGTAGTATGGGACAGCTTCGTGAAAAACTGTTTTTT.

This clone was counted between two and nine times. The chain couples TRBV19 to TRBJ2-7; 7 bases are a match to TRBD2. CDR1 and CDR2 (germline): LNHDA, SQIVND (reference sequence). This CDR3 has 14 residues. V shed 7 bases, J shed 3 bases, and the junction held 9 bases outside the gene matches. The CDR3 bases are TGTGCCAGTATCCCCTTGACTAGCTTCTACGAGCAGTACTTC. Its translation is CASIPLTSFYEQYF.

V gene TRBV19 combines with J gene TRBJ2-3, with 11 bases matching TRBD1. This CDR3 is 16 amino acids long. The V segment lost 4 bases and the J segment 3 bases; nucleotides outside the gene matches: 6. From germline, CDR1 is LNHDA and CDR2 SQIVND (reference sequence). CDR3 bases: TGTGCCAGTAGTAGGCCGGGGACAGGGGGGACAGATACGCAGTATTTT. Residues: CASSRPGTGGTDTQYF. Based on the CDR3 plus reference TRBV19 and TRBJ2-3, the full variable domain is DGGITQSPKYLFRKEGQNVTLSCEQNLNHDAMYWYRQDPGQGLRLIYYSQIVNDFQKGDIAEGYSVSREKKESFPLTVTSAQKNPTAFYLCASSRPGTGGTDTQYFGPGTRLTVL.

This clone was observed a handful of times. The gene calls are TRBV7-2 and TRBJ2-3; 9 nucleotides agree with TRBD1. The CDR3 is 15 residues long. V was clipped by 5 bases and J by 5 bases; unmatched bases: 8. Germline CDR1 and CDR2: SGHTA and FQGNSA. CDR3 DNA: TGTGCCAGCAGCCCCGGGACAGGGTATGGAGATACGCAGTATTTT. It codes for CASSPGTGYGDTQYF.

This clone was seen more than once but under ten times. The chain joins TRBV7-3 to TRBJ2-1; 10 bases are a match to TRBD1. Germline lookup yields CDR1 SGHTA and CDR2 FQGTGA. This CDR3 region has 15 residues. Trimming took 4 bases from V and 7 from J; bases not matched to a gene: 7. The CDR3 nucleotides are TGTGCCAGCAGCTGGACAGGGGGGTTGGATAATGAGCAGTTCTTC. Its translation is CASSWTGGLDNEQFF.

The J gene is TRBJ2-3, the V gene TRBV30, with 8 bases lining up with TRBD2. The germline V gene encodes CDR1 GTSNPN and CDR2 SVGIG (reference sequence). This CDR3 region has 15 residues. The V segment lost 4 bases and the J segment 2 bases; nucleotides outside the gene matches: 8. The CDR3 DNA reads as TGTGCCTGGAACCCGGGACTAGGTTACACAGATACGCAGTATTTT. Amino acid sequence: CAWNPGLGYTDTQYF.